This TCR beta chain was sequenced in a study of blood T cell repertoires in COVID-19. The CDR3 runs to 14 residues. Germline CDR1 LNHDA, CDR2 SQIVND (reference sequence). V was clipped by 5 bases and J by 3 bases; unmatched bases: 7. Sequencing used immunoSEQ multiplex PCR; TCRdb keeps in-frame clones, though not all of them. The table records hundreds of thousands of clones, 70% to 85% of them present only once. Assignment of participants to cohorts was predicated upon participant-reported clinical history. The chain combines TRBV19 with TRBJ2-7; 7 bases line up with TRBD1. The TCR sequence derives from a woman aged 60 to 75 who had recovered from COVID-19. The sample was PBMCs or T cells enriched from blood (not recorded which). The CDR3 DNA reads TGTGCCAGTAGTCCACAGGGGATCTACTACGAGCAGTACTTC. Encoded protein: CASSPQGIYYEQYF.